The 8 T cell receptor beta chains given below trace back to one sample, sequenced in a study of T cells in Graves' hyperthyroidism and ophthalmopathy. Researchers took RNA transcripts and amplified the TCR beta CDR3 regions from them. Primed by the HTBI set, a first-round RT-PCR was run on the TCR CDR3. From the multiplex PCR reads, TCRdb called clonotypes with MiXCR, one entry per CDR3 protein. Of about 560,000 distinct CDR3 sequences listed, roughly a sixth are singletons. Sequencing input: blood. The receptors here all came from a woman aged 18-29 years with Graves' hyperthyroidism.

This chain uses TRBV20-1 with TRBJ2-1; TRBD2 is a possible D gene (6 bases). The CDR3 is 16 amino acids. Germline V gene sequence: CDR1 DFQATT, CDR2 SNEGSKA (reference sequence). The germline V and J ends were trimmed by 0 bases and 3 bases, with 15 bases remaining between them. The CDR3 sequence is CSARDRWGGDYNEQFF. The CDR3 DNA reads TGCAGTGCTAGAGATCGGTGGGGCGGGGACTACAATGAGCAGTTCTTC.

There are a few counts of this clonotype. The rearrangement joins TRBV20-1 to TRBJ2-3; D is unresolved. The CDR3 is 13 amino acids. Germline assignment: CDR1 DFQATT and CDR2 SNEGSKA (reference sequence). Trimming left V 6 bases short and J 0 bases short, with 10 bases between. DNA of the CDR3: TGCAGTGCGCTGCGACCTAGCACAGATACGCAGTATTTT. Translating gives CSALRPSTDTQYF.

This clonotype was picked up many times. This chain joins TRBV20-1 and TRBJ2-7, with TRBD1 as a possible D gene (6 bases). Germline V gene lookup returns CDR1 DFQATT and CDR2 SNEGSKA (reference sequence). Trimming removed 4 bases from V and 2 bases from J, with 15 bases in between. The CDR3 has 14 residues. The CDR3 is CSAKVQGYTYEQYF. The CDR3 DNA is TGCAGTGCTAAGGTCCAGGGGTACACCTACGAGCAGTACTTC.

A few counts support this clonotype. Here the CDR3 reads CATSVSFRANVLTF. The CDR3 nucleotides read TGTGCCACCAGCGTTTCGTTCCGGGCCAACGTCCTGACTTTC. This chain connects TRBV15 to TRBJ2-6, with D uncertain. CDR1 LNHNV and CDR2 YYDKDF come from the germline V gene (reference sequence). V was cut by 5 bases and J by 5 bases, with 10 bases left in between. This CDR3 has 14 residues.

The rearrangement links TRBV20-1 to TRBJ2-7; 8 bases are a match to TRBD1. Trimming took 6 bases from V and 0 from J; bases not matched to a gene: 7. The V gene's germline CDR1 is DFQATT and CDR2 SNEGSKA (reference sequence). The length of the CDR3 is 14 residues. The CDR3 spells CSATRQGSSYEQYF. The CDR3, as DNA: TGCAGTGCCACCAGACAGGGGAGCTCCTACGAGCAGTACTTC.

This clonotype was detected many times. The rearrangement links TRBV28 to TRBJ2-3; D possibly corresponds to TRBD2 (5 bases). Germline lookup yields CDR1 MDHEN and CDR2 SYDVKM. The CDR3 length is 11 residues. V lost 8 bases, J lost 3 bases, and 6 bases lay in between. DNA for the CDR3: TGTGCCAGCCGGGAAACAGATACGCAGTATTTT. Translating it yields CASRETDTQYF.

This clonotype occurred many times. The V gene is TRBV7-2, the J gene TRBJ1-3; D unclear. CDR1 SGHTA and CDR2 FQGNSA come from the germline V gene. The CDR3 is 15 amino acids. V gave up 5 bases and J gave up 4 bases, with 15 bases separating them. CDR3 sequence reads: CASSAGPAGGNTIYF. The CDR3 DNA reads as TGTGCCAGCAGCGCGGGCCCAGCGGGAGGAAACACCATATATTTT.

The chain couples TRBV7-2 to TRBJ2-7; no reliable D call. This CDR3 spans 13 amino acids. V lost 3 bases and J 2 bases, leaving 8 bases between the germline ends. CDR1 is SGHTA, CDR2 FQGNSA, per germline. CDR3: CASSFRTTYEQYF. The CDR3 DNA reads as TGTGCCAGCAGCTTCCGCACTACCTACGAGCAGTACTTC.